This T cell receptor (beta chain) was observed in a study of blood T cell repertoires in COVID-19. The wider study: Whether acute or convalescent, the COVID-19 samples came from the United States, Italy and Spain. Sample material is recorded as cDNA or gDNA derived from T cells, B-cell-depleted T cells, or PBMCs.

This clone was seen more than once but under ten times. Sequencing was performed with immunoSEQ multiplex PCR; in TCRdb, only in-frame clones are kept and a portion is missing. The table lists about 270,000 clones, approximately 87% of them singletons. Trimming pared 2 bases from V and 3 bases from J, leaving 8 bases between. The germline CDR1 and CDR2 sequences are SQVTM and ANQGSEA. This CDR3 spans 13 amino acids. This receptor was identified in a woman between 50 and 59 years old with acute or convalescent COVID-19. Sequenced material: peripheral blood. The V gene is TRBV29-1, the J gene TRBJ2-1; D remains ambiguous. The CDR3 nucleotides read TGCAGCGTTGAACCCGCAGGCTACAATGAGCAGTTCTTC. Protein product: CSVEPAGYNEQFF.